This record covers a single T cell receptor (beta chain). The antigen is undetermined. TCRdb processed the 5' RACE reads anew with MiXCR; each CDR3 protein has one entry. The table lists a few hundred thousand distinct CDR3 sequences, about 17% of them singletons. The CDR3 covers 16 residues. From germline, CDR1 is KGHSH and CDR2 LQKENI. Trimming stripped 3 bases from V and 5 bases from J, with 19 bases between. The record originates from a study of T cells after yellow fever vaccination. Study-level results: Abundant clonotypes from the bulk population could have been carried over as contaminants into FACS-sorted repertoires.

The genes are TRBV18 and TRBJ2-5; D may be TRBD2 (5 bases). The sample in question was PBMCs, obtained 4 to 5 days after the first yellow fever vaccination. This TCR was recovered from a young man who received the YFV17D yellow fever vaccine. The CDR3 protein is CASSPPRSPRGETQYF. CDR3 bases: TGTGCCAGCTCACCCCCAAGGAGTCCCAGAGGGGAGACCCAGTACTTC.